A selection of T cell receptor beta chains follows, all from one sample in a study of CDR3 diversity in severe acne. TCRdb reprocessed the PCR reads via MiXCR and lists one record per CDR3 protein. The sample lists around 91,000 distinct CDR3 sequences, 45% to 55% seen once, with approximately 15% in the top ten. Specimen: blood. Receptor source: a male donor in good health, without acne. Each CDR3 is given with its conserved first and last residue. D genes are given only for firm matches. Clone size is not always given. Where it is, it says once, few, many or a class for expanded clones.

clone size,J gene,V gene,D gene,CDR3 protein,CDR3 DNA
NA,TRBJ2-3,TRBV14,TRBD2,CASSQGLAGGRYTDTQYF,TGTGCCAGCAGCCAGGGGCTAGCGGGAGGGAGATACACAGATACGCAGTATTTT
many,TRBJ2-2,TRBV24-1,NA,CATSDPVQGIGTGELFF,TGTGCCACCAGTGACCCTGTACAGGGAATAGGCACCGGGGAGCTGTTTTTT
NA,TRBJ2-2,TRBV27,NA,CASSSEASPPGELFF,TGTGCCAGCAGTTCAGAGGCCTCACCGCCCGGGGAGCTGTTTTTT
many,TRBJ2-7,TRBV19,TRBD1,CASSESGTGAPTFF,TGTGCCAGTAGTGAGTCCGGGACAGGGGCCCCCACATTCTTC
NA,TRBJ2-5,TRBV5-6,NA,CASSFLPGSDQETQYF,TGTGCCAGCAGCTTTTTGCCGGGGTCGGACCAAGAGACCCAGTACTTC
NA,TRBJ2-2,TRBV5-1,NA,CASSSTVAGELFF,TGCGCCAGCAGCTCTACAGTTGCCGGGGAGCTGTTTTTT
many,TRBJ2-5,TRBV11-2,NA,CASSLEFRGETQYF,TGTGCCAGCAGCTTAGAATTTAGGGGAGAGACCCAGTACTTC
NA,TRBJ1-2,TRBV10-3,NA,CAISVPGPKDYTF,TGTGCCATCAGTGTCCCGGGCCCAAAGGACTACACCTTC
many,TRBJ1-5,TRBV6-5,TRBD1,CATQGQGHNQPQHF,TGTGCCACCCAGGGACAGGGCCACAATCAGCCCCAGCATTTT
once,TRBJ2-1,TRBV5-1,TRBD2,CASSLGLAGRYNEQFF,TGTGCCAGCAGCTTGGGGCTAGCGGGCCGTTACAATGAGCAGTTCTTC
NA,TRBJ1-2,TRBV6-6,NA,CASSYEGTNYGYTF,TGTGCCAGCAGTTACGAGGGGACTAACTATGGCTACACCTTC
NA,TRBJ2-3,TRBV2,NA,CASRYQDFSGNTDTQYF,TGTGCCAGCCGCTACCAGGATTTCTCTGGAAACACAGATACGCAGTACTTT
NA,TRBJ1-1,TRBV7-9,TRBD1,CASTPGQKNTEAFF,TGTGCCAGCACCCCGGGACAGAAGAACACTGAAGCTTTCTTT